This TCR beta chain was found in a study of beta chain features in type 1 diabetes. In regard to this clone: Antigen specificity is unknown.

The whole isolated RNA underwent reverse transcription, so sequencing captured expressed TCRB transcripts. Some clones are missing from TCRdb's copy, which holds only in-frame ones; the method was immunoSEQ multiplex PCR. This sample has hundreds of thousands of clones, with around 15% found just once. Every donor provided one heparinised blood draw, which averaged approximately 100 mL. The CDR3 contains 15 residues. Trimming left V 0 bases short and J 8 bases short, with 14 bases between. Germline assignment: CDR1 ENHRY and CDR2 SYGVKD. General study findings and limits: VDJ junctions from patients with type 1 diabetes contained fewer insertions and more deletions. TCRB CDR3s were moderately but significantly shorter in Type 1 diabetes patients in all four CD4+ subsets.

Material for sequencing was naive CD4+ T cells from blood. This TCR was sampled from a man aged 18 to 29 with type 1 diabetes. The chain joins TRBV10-3 to TRBJ1-5, with D possibly TRBD1 on 6 matching bases. The CDR3 region has the DNA TGTGCCATCAGTGAGTCGAGGGGGGCAGGAGAGCCCCAGCATTTT. Translation gives CAISESRGAGEPQHF.